The T cell receptor beta chain described here comes from a study of shared clonotypes between healthy human individuals. About the study: Researchers assigned three CD4 naive, three CD4 memory, two CD8 naive and one CD8 memory plate to each donor.

Study-wide results and caveats: Clonotypes not shared had lower generation probabilities than those common to all four donors. Estimated richness was generally greater in naive than memory subsets.

V lost 2 bases, J lost 2 bases, and 5 bases stayed unmatched. From germline, CDR1 is SGHNT and CDR2 YYREEE (reference sequence). The CDR3 covers 16 residues. TCRdb's copy holds only in-frame clones and misses some; the assay was immunoSEQ multiplex PCR. The sample shows some 2,100,000 clones, approximately 96% of them seen only once. As for this clone: Antigen specificity is unknown. Different DNA sequences within this sample yield the same CDR3.

This chain uses TRBV5-4 with TRBJ2-2; 8 bases are a match to TRBD2. The receptor's source is a man in his late teens or twenties in good health. The sequencing sample was made of naive CD4+ T cells sorted from blood. Subset: CD45RA+ positively selected. The CDR3 is CASSLGRGANTGELFF. CDR3 bases: TGTGCCAGCAGCTTAGGGCGGGGGGCCAACACCGGGGAGCTGTTTTTT.